In its sample, the clone carrying this T cell receptor beta chain was seen a few times. The sample is drawn from a study of blood T cells in healthy people across ages. The CDR3 sequence is 14 residues long. Germline CDR1 reads SGHRS; CDR2 reads YFSETQ. V gave up 3 bases and J gave up 4 bases; unmatched junction bases: 4. A second PCR of 7 to 11 cycles used a sample-barcoded 5' primer and a J-beta primer mix. TCRdb processed the 5' RACE reads anew with MiXCR; each CDR3 protein has one entry. This sample has 730,000 or so distinct CDR3 sequences, with around 38% found just once. Caucasian individuals from Russia who were healthy and aged roughly 6 to 100 acted as donors.

The sequence was collected from a man aged 80 or over in good health. Sequencing used blood. V is TRBV5-1 and J is TRBJ1-5, with 7 bases fitting TRBD1. The CDR3 spells CASSYDRANQPQHF. The CDR3 bases are TGCGCCAGCAGCTATGACAGGGCTAATCAGCCCCAGCATTTT.